The following is a TCR beta chain sequence with its context. The antigen is unknown. This sample was taken from a study of OX40 agonist ivuxolimab in advanced cancers. Turning to the study itself: Treatment of patients was with ivuxolimab, an agonistic anti-OX40 (CD134) antibody. Whole-study findings and limits: Among the nonresponders, some also had low normalized T-cell clonal expansion. Determination of antigen specificity was not performed for the expanded peripheral T cells.

The length of the CDR3 is 15 residues. Germline V gene sequence: CDR1 SGHRS, CDR2 YFSETQ. The germline V and J ends were trimmed by 4 bases and 4 bases, with 18 bases remaining between them. The timepoints at which blood was sampled were baseline, cycle 4 day 1, and cycle 7 day 1. The assay was immunoSEQ multiplex PCR, and TCRdb's table has in-frame clones only and misses some. The sample lists approximately 98,000 clones; about 91% were seen once. Sequencing used CD4+ or CD8+ T cells sorted from blood, obtained in a trial of the OX40 agonist ivuxolimab. This TCR was recovered from an adult with an advanced solid tumor such as melanoma, head and neck, liver or kidney cancer. The V call is TRBV5-1, the J call TRBJ2-7, with D perhaps TRBD1 (5 bases). Written as DNA, the CDR3 is TGCGCCAGCAGCGGGATCCGACAGTATCCGTACGAGCAGTACTTC. Translation gives CASSGIRQYPYEQYF. The variable domain in full, completed from reference TRBV5-1 and TRBJ2-7, reads KAGVTQTPRYLIKTRGQQVTLSCSPISGHRSVSWYQQTPGQGLQFLFEYFSETQRNKGNFPGRFSGRQFSNSRSEMNVSTLELGDSALYLCASSGIRQYPYEQYFGPGTRLTVT.